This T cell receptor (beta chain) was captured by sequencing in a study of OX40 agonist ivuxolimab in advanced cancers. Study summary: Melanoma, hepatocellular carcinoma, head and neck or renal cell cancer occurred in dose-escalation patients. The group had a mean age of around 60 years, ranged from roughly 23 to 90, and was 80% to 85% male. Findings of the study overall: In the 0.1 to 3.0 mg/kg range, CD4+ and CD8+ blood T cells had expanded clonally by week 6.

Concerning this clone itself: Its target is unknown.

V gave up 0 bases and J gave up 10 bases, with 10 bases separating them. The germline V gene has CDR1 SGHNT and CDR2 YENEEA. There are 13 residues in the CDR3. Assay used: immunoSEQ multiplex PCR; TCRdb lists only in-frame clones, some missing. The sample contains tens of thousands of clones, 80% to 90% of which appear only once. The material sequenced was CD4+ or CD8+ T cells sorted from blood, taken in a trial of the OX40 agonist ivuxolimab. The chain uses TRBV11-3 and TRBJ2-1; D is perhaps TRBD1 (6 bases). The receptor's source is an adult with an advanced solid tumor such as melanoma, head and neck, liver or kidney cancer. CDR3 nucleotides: TGTGCCAGCAGCTTAGAGACCGGGACAGAGCAGTTCTTC. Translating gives CASSLETGTEQFF. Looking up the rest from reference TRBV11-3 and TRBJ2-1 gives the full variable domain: EAGVVQSPRYKIIEKKQPVAFWCNPISGHNTLYWYLQNLGQGPELLIRYENEEAVDDSQLPKDRFSAERLKGVDSTLKIQPAELGDSAVYLCASSLETGTEQFFGPGTRLTVL.